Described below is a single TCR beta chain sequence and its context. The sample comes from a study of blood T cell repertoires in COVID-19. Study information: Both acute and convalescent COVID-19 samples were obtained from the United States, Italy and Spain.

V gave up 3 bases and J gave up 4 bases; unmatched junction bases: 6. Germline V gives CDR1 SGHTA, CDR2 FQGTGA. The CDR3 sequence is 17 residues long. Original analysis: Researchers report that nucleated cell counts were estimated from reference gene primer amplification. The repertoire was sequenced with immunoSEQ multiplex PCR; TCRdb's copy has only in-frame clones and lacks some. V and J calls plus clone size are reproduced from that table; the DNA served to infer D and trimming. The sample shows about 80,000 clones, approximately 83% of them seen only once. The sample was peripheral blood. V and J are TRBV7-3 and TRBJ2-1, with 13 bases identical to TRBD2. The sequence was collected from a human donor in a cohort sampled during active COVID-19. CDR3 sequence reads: CASSFGTSGDRYNEQFF. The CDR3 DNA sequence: TGTGCCAGCAGCTTCGGGACTAGCGGGGACCGTTACAATGAGCAGTTCTTC.